Here is one T cell receptor beta chain with its context. Its antigen is currently unknown. Libraries targeted TCR beta using 5' RACE with UMIs. TCRdb reprocessed the 5' RACE reads and reports one entry per CDR3 protein, with no DNA. This sample contains 8,500 to 14,000 distinct CDR3 sequences. This entry belongs to a study of human CD8 memory T cell subsets. Enrichment for total CD8+ T cells was performed by negative magnetic separation. The CDR3 has 16 residues. Study-wide findings and caveats: Chao1 estimates suggested stem-like memory T cells exceeded precursor exhausted T cells in diversity. Diversity was similarly high in stem-like memory and precursor exhausted T cells, which was not the case for effector memory cells. In this study, sequencing was restricted to T cell receptor beta chains only.

The chain recombines TRBV23-1 with TRBJ2-3; TCRdb proposes TRBD2, but this gene call is untestable without DNA. TRBV23-1 is given ORF status, its function remaining uncertain. This TCR was recovered from a human donor in good health. Sequencing was done on a sample of CD8+ T cells from PBMCs. The CDR3 sequence is CASSQHSGSATDTQYF.